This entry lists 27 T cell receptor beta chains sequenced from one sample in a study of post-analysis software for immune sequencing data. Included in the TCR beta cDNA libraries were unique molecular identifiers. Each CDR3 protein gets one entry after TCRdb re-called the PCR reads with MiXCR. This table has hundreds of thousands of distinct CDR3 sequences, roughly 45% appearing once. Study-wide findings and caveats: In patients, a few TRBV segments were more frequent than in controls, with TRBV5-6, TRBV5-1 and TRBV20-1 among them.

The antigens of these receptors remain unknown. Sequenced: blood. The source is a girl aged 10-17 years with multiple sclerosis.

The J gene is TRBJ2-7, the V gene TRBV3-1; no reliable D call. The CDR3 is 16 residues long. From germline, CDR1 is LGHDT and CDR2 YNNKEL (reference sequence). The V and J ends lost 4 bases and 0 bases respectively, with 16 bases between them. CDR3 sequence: CASSLAGDGPSYEQYF. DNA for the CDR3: TGTGCCAGCAGCCTGGCAGGAGACGGCCCCTCCTACGAGCAGTACTTC.

This chain's CDR3 is CASSELRASTDTQYF. As DNA, the CDR3 is TGTGCCAGCAGTGAACTGAGGGCTAGCACAGATACGCAGTATTTT. This chain links TRBV6-1 with TRBJ2-3; D possibly corresponds to TRBD2 (5 bases). V was shortened by 2 bases and J by 0 bases, with 9 bases between the two germline ends. Germline V gene lookup returns CDR1 MNHNS and CDR2 SASEGT. The CDR3 length is 15 residues.

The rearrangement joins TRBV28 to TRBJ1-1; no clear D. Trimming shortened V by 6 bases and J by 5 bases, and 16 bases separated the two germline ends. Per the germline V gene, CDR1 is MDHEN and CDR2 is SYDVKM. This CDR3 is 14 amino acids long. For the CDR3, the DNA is TGTGCCAGCAGAACCCGAGCATGGGGTACTGAAGCTTTCTTT. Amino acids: CASRTRAWGTEAFF.

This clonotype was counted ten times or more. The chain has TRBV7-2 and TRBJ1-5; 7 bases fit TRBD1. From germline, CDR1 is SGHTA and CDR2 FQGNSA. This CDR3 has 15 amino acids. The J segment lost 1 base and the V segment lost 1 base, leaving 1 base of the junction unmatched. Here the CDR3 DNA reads TGTGCCAGCAGCTTAGAGGGGGCAAGCAATCAGCCCCAGCATTTT. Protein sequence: CASSLEGASNQPQHF.

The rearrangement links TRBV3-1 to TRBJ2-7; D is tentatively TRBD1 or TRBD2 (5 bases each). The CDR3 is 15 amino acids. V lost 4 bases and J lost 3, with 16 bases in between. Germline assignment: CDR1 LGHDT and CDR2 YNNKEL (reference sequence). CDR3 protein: CASSRHPGRNYEQYF. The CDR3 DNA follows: TGTGCCAGCAGCCGACATCCAGGGAGAAACTACGAGCAGTACTTC.

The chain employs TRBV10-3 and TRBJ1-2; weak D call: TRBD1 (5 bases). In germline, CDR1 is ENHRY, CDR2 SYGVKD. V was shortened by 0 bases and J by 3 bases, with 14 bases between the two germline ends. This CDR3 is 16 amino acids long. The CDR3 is CAISESRDGHYYGYTF. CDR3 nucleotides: TGTGCCATCAGTGAGTCGAGGGATGGACATTACTATGGCTACACCTTC.

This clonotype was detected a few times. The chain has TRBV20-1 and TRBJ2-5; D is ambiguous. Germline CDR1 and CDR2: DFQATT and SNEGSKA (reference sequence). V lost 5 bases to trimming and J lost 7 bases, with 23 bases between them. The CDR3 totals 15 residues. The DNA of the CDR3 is TGCAGTGCTCCACCCGGGTTCTCGACGGTCGGGACCCAGTACTTC. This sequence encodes CSAPPGFSTVGTQYF.

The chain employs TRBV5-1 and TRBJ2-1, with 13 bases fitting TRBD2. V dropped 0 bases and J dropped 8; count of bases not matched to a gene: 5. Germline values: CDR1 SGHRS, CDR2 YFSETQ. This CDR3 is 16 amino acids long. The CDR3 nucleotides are TGCGCCAGCAGCTTGGGACTAGCGGGAGGATTGCATGAGCAGTTCTTC. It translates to CASSLGLAGGLHEQFF.

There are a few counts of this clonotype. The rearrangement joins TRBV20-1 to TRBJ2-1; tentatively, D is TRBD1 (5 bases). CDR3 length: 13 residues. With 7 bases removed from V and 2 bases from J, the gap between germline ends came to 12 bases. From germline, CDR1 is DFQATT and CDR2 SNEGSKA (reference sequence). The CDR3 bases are TGCAGTGTAGACAGACCGACCTACAATGAGCAGTTCTTC. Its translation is CSVDRPTYNEQFF.

The CDR3 here is CATSDRGRKTYNEQFF. The CDR3 coding sequence is TGTGCCACCAGTGACAGGGGAAGAAAGACCTACAATGAGCAGTTCTTC. The V and J genes are TRBV15 and TRBJ2-1; 8 nucleotides line up with TRBD1. The CDR3 contains 16 residues. The germline V gene encodes CDR1 LNHNV and CDR2 YYDKDF (reference sequence). Unmatched junction bases numbered 9, after V lost 6 bases and J lost 2 bases. The whole variable domain, remainder taken from reference TRBV15 and TRBJ2-1, is DAMVIQNPRYQVTQFGKPVTLSCSQTLNHNVMYWYQQKSSQAPKLLFHYYDKDFNNEADTPDNFQSRRPNTSFCFLDIRSPGLGDTAMYLCATSDRGRKTYNEQFFGPGTRLTVL.

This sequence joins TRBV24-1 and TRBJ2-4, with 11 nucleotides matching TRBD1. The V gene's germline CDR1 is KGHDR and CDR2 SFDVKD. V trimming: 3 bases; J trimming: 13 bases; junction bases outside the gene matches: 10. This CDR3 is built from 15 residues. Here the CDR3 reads CATSDTGTGGREQYF. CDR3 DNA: TGTGCCACCAGTGATACCGGGACAGGGGGTCGGGAGCAGTACTTC.

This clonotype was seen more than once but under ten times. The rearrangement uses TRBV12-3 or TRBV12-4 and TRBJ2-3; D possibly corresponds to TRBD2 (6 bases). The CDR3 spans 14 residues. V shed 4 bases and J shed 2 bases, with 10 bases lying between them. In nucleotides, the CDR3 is TGTGCCAGCAGTTCTAGCGCCCACACAGATACGCAGTATTTT. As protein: CASSSSAHTDTQYF.

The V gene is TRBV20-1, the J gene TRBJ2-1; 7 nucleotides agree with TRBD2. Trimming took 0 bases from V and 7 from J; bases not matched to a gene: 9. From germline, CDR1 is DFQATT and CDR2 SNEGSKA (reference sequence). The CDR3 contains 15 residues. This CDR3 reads CSARETERDRNEQFF. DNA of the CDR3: TGCAGTGCTAGAGAAACCGAGCGGGATAGGAATGAGCAGTTCTTC.

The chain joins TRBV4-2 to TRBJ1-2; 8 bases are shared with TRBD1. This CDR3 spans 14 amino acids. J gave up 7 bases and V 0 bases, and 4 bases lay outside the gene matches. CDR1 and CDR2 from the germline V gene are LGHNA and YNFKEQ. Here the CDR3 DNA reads TGTGCCAGCAGCCAAGACAGGGGGCTGCGTGGCTACACCTTC. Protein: CASSQDRGLRGYTF.

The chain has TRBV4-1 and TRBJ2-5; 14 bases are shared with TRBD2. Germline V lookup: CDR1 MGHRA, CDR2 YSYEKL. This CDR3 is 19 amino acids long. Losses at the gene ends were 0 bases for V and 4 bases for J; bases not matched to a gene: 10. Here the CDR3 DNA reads TGCGCCAGCAGCCAAGATGAGAGACTAGCGGGAGGGCCGAGAGAGACCCAGTACTTC. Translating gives CASSQDERLAGGPRETQYF.

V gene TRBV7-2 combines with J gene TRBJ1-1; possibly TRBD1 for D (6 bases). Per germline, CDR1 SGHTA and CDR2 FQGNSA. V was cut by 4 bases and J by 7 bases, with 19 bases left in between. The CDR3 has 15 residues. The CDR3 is CASSSYTQGIGEAFF. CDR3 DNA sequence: TGTGCCAGCAGCTCTTATACCCAGGGGATCGGTGAAGCTTTCTTT.

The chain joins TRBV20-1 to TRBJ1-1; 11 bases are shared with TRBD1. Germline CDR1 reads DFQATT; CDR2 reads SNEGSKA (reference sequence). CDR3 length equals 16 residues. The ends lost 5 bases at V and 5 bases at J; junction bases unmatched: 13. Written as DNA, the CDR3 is TGCAGTGCTCAACCTCGGACAGGGGGCGCTGGGACTGAAGCTTTCTTT. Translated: CSAQPRTGGAGTEAFF.

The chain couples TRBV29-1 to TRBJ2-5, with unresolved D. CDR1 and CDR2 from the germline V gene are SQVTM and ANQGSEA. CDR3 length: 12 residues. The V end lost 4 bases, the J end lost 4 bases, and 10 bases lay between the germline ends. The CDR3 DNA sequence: TGCAGCGTTGGGACCCGGCTAGAGACCCAGTACTTC. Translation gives CSVGTRLETQYF.

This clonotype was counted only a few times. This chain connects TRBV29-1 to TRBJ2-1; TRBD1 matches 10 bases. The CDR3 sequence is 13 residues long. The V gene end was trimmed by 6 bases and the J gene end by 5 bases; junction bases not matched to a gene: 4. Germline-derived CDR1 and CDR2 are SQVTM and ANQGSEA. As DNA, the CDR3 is TGCAGCGTGCGACAGGGGGCGGACAATGAGCAGTTCTTC. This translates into CSVRQGADNEQFF.

The CDR3 region has the DNA TGTGCCAGCACCCTTCCTAGCGGGAGTCTTTGGTACTTC. Protein sequence: CASTLPSGSLWYF. This sequence joins TRBV6-2 or TRBV6-3 and TRBJ2-5; 10 bases fit TRBD2. This CDR3 region has 13 residues. Unmatched junction bases numbered 12, after V lost 7 bases and J lost 13 bases. CDR1 is MNHEY and CDR2 is SVGEGT in the germline V gene.

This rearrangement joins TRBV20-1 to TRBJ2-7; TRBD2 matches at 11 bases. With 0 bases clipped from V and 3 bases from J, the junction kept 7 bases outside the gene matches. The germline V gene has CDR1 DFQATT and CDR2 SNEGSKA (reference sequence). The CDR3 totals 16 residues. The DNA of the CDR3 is TGCAGTGCTAGAGATCCATCGACTAGCGGGATCTACGAGCAGTACTTC. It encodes CSARDPSTSGIYEQYF.

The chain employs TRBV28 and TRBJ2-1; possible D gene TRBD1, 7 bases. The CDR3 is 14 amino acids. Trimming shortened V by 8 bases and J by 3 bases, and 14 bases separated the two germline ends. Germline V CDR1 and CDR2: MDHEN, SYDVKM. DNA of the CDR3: TGTGCCAGCGGGCGGGGACAGAGCTACAATGAGCAGTTCTTC. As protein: CASGRGQSYNEQFF.

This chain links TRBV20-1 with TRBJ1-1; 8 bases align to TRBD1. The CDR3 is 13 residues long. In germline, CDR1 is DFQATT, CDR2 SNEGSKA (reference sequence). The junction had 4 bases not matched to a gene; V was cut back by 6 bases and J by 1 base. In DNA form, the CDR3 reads TGCAGTGCGGCAGGGACAGGGAACACTGAAGCTTTCTTT. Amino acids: CSAAGTGNTEAFF.

The CDR3 sequence is CASSQEGTRGETQYF. The CDR3, as DNA: TGCGCCAGCAGCCAAGAGGGGACTAGGGGGGAGACCCAGTACTTC. The rearrangement uses TRBV4-3 and TRBJ2-5, with TRBD2 matching over 8 bases. Germline V gene data show CDR1 as LGHNA and CDR2 as YSLEER. This CDR3 comprises 15 residues. Trimming removed 0 bases from V and 5 bases from J; junction bases left unmatched: 5.

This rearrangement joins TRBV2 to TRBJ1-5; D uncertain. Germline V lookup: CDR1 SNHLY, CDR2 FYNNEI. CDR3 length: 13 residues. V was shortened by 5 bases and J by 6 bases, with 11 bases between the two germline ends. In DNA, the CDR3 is TGTGCCAGCAGTCCGCCTAAGGGTCAGCCCCAGCATTTT. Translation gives CASSPPKGQPQHF. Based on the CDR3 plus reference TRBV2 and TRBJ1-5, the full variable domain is EPEVTQTPSHQVTQMGQEVILRCVPISNHLYFYWYRQILGQKVEFLVSFYNNEISEKSEIFDDQFSVERPDGSNFTLKIRSTKLEDSAMYFCASSPPKGQPQHFGDGTRLSIL.

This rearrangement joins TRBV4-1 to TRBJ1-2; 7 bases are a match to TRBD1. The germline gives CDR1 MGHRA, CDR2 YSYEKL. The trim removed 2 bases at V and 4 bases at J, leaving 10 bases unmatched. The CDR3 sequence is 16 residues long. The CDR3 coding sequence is TGCGCCAGCAGCCAAACCGGGACAGTCAAGGTCTATGGCTACACCTTC. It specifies CASSQTGTVKVYGYTF.

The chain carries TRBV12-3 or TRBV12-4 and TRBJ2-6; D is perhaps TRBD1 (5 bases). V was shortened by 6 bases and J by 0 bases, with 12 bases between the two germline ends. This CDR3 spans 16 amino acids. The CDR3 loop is CASSRQTASGANVLTF. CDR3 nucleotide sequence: TGTGCCAGCAGCCGACAGACAGCCTCTGGGGCCAACGTCCTGACTTTC.